The T cell receptor beta chain described here comes from a study of blood T cell repertoires in COVID-19. The trim removed 0 bases at V and 0 bases at J, leaving 4 bases unmatched. This CDR3 is built from 16 residues. Germline CDR1 is SGHRS and CDR2 is YFSETQ. TCRdb's copy holds only in-frame clones and misses some; the assay was immunoSEQ multiplex PCR. The table lists about 200,000 clones, about nine tenths of them singletons. This sequence joins TRBV5-1 and TRBJ1-1; 8 bases fit TRBD1. The TCR originated in a man in his fifties or sixties who had recovered from COVID-19. Specimen: peripheral blood. The CDR3 coding sequence is TGCGCCAGCAGCTTGGGTAGCAGGGGGCTGAACACTGAAGCTTTCTTT. Protein: CASSLGSRGLNTEAFF. The entire variable domain, with the rest obtained from reference TRBV5-1 and TRBJ1-1, is as follows: KAGVTQTPRYLIKTRGQQVTLSCSPISGHRSVSWYQQTPGQGLQFLFEYFSETQRNKGNFPGRFSGRQFSNSRSEMNVSTLELGDSALYLCASSLGSRGLNTEAFFGQGTRLTVV.